These 8 T cell receptor beta chains originate from one sample sequenced in a study of T cell clonotyping in hematopoietic cell transplantation (dated by TCRdb to 2020 to 2023). Library creation used the immunoSEQ multiplex PCR assay. TCRdb provides this immuneACCESS table in a form limited to in-frame rearrangements. Some clones are lacking; in checked studies, under half of them reflect an unresolved V gene, and why the rest are absent is not known. The sample includes several hundred clones, with approximately 53% observed a single time. The ten largest clones capture 41% of the sample. This specimen's time point label, interpreted: recipient sample about 28 days before transplant, after cytoreduction. The source was peripheral blood mononuclear cells, collected before stem cell transplant. The receptors shown here come from a man aged 50-60 years with myelofibrosis. Some clones in this sample may be carry-over from other donors' samples.

This clone appeared a few times. The CDR3 loop is CSVGPGTGTHGYTF. The CDR3 DNA is TGCAGCGTTGGCCCCGGGACAGGGACACATGGCTACACCTTC. The rearrangement joins TRBV29-1 to TRBJ1-2, with 9 nucleotides matching TRBD1. Germline CDR1 and CDR2: SQVTM and ANQGSEA. V lost 4 bases, J lost 6 bases, and 9 bases stayed unmatched. CDR3 length: 14 amino acids.

The genes are TRBV7-9 and TRBJ1-2; D is unclear. Trimming took off 4 bases at V and 5 bases at J, with 11 bases between the two ends. This CDR3 has 13 residues. The V gene's germline CDR1 is SEHNR and CDR2 FQNEAQ (reference sequence). The CDR3 DNA follows: TGTGCCAGCAGCTCCTGGACGGAGTATGGCTACACCTTC. It codes for CASSSWTEYGYTF.

V and J are TRBV30 and TRBJ1-1; D not certain. CDR1 is GTSNPN and CDR2 is SVGIG in the germline V gene (reference sequence). This CDR3 is built from 13 residues. The V end lost 0 bases, the J end lost 1 base, and 6 bases lay between the germline ends. The CDR3 DNA sequence: TGTGCCTGGAGTGTACACGGGAACACTGAAGCTTTCTTT. Translation: CAWSVHGNTEAFF. Based on the CDR3 plus reference TRBV30 and TRBJ1-1, the full variable domain is SQTIHQWPATLVQPVGSPLSLECTVEGTSNPNLYWYRQAAGRGLQLLFYSVGIGQISSEVPQNLSASRPQDRQFILSSKKLLLSDSGFYLCAWSVHGNTEAFFGQGTRLTVV.

J is TRBJ2-3 and V is TRBV28, with D perhaps TRBD2 (6 bases). Germline values: CDR1 MDHEN, CDR2 SYDVKM. Trimming shortened V by 6 bases and J by 3 bases, and 19 bases separated the two germline ends. There are 16 residues in the CDR3. CDR3 protein: CASSRRKRAGTDTQYF. DNA for the CDR3: TGTGCCAGCAGCCGTCGAAAACGGGCGGGGACAGATACGCAGTATTTT.

This clone was counted a few times. The chain employs TRBV20-1 and TRBJ1-3, with unresolved D. Germline V CDR1 and CDR2: DFQATT, SNEGSKA (reference sequence). There are 11 residues in the CDR3. Trimming took 5 bases from V and 7 from J, leaving 9 bases between them. The CDR3 coding sequence is TGCAGTGCTTTCACGGGGAACACCATATATTTT. It translates to CSAFTGNTIYF.

The chain recombines TRBV30 with TRBJ1-6; 10 positions match TRBD1. Germline CDR1 and CDR2: GTSNPN and SVGIG (reference sequence). The V segment lost 3 bases and the J segment 9 bases; nucleotides outside the gene matches: 8. The CDR3 loop spans 15 amino acids. CDR3 bases: TGTGCCTGGAGCGCCGGGACAGGGGAAAGTTCACCCCTCCACTTT. Translation: CAWSAGTGESSPLHF.

In its sample, this clone was seen once. The V call is TRBV9, the J call TRBJ2-7; either TRBD1 or TRBD2 may fit D (6 bases each). Germline lookup yields CDR1 SGDLS and CDR2 YYNGEE. The CDR3 length is 13 residues. CDR3 DNA: TGTCCCGGTCGGGGGCAAAGGGACTACGAGCAGTACTTC. It encodes CPGRGQRDYEQYF.

The chain recombines TRBV5-1 with TRBJ2-7, with 12 bases aligning to TRBD2. CDR3 length: 15 residues. V was clipped by 3 bases and J by 3 bases; unmatched bases: 4. Germline V gene sequence: CDR1 SGHRS, CDR2 YFSETQ. CDR3 DNA: TGCGCCAGCAGCTCCCAGACTAGCGGGGGCTACGAGCAGTACTTC. This gives the protein CASSSQTSGGYEQYF.